This entry describes one TCR beta chain. The specificity of this receptor is unknown. No quality values exist for individual bases; no much larger clone is one base distant. The label giving this sample's time point can be read as: about 28 days (+/-7) after the second vaccine dose. AZD1222 recipients given second doses at about 4 weeks or at about 12 weeks were pooled, since spike-specific TCR depth and breadth were not found to differ between the two schedules. Samples from vaccinated people were obtained from the UK trials COV001 and COV002, which included a single-blind randomized controlled phase 2/3 trial of AZD1222 (ChAdOx1 nCoV-19) in healthy adults. For TCRbeta chain sequencing, PBMC samples were collected from trial participants at day 0 and at day 28 after the second dose. This entry comes from a study of T cell responses to AZD1222 COVID-19 vaccine (dated by TCRdb to the early 2020s). About the investigation overall: TCR sequencing covered about 230 trial participants: about 210 given two doses of AZD1222 and some 25 given two doses of MenACWY control vaccine. Trial participants were enrolled into age subgroups of 18-55, 56-69 and 70-plus years, which contained around 150, 29 and 61 TCR-sequenced participants, respectively.

The research as a whole found: The 56-69-year group was small, and its depth increase did not reach significance, likely because of low power. Because no day 14 peak-response samples were available, the repertoires could be characterized only after the peak T cell response. Spike-specific TCR breadth and depth rose significantly after two AZD1222 doses compared with day 0 and with MenACWY recipients. The whole spike protein was spanned by vaccine-associated CD4 TCRs, and dominant responses were seen in regions 160-218 and 743-854. Reportedly, almost half of the unique spike-specific TCRs recognized epitopes lying outside the regions that are mutated in the B.1.351 and B.1.1.7 variants. Participants were mostly white British, with more females than males. The authors suggested clonal diversity may have been underestimated. Only five to seven AZD1222 recipients were SARS-CoV-2 seropositive at baseline, limiting conclusions about previously exposed vaccinees.

The CDR3 regions of human TCRbeta chains were subjected to immunosequencing. The source study handled its data this way. Repertoire TCRs were matched against a reference library of SARS-CoV-2-specific TCRs generated with the MIRA antigen-specificity platform. Breadth was defined as the fraction of unique TCRs that were SARS-CoV-2-associated, and depth was defined as the fraction of total T cells that were SARS-CoV-2-associated. Using the MIRA data, each spike-specific TCR was assigned both to the spike region to which the TCR was reactive and to a CD4 or CD8 class. Log10-transformed breadth and depth values were compared by one-way ANOVA with Sidak's multiple comparisons tests. As stored in TCRdb, this immuneACCESS dataset retains in-frame rearrangements with V and J assigned. A fraction of the clones does not appear; measured against another copy, unresolved V genes explain less than half of the discrepancy, and the remainder lacks a known reason. That table gives V, J and clone size, and the DNA gave D and trimming. In this sample the table shows some 150,000 clones, around 93% of which occur a single time. About 3.7% of the sample is held by the ten biggest clonotypes.

V was cut back by 5 bases and J by 1 base, leaving a gap of 11 bases between them. The CDR3 runs 14 amino acids, cysteine and phenylalanine included. Kept here is only the CDR3 DNA, which spans 42 bases and is read in frame from base 1. The germline V gene provides CDR1 SNHLY and CDR2 FYNNEI. Sequencing was performed on peripheral blood, taken 28 days after the second AZD1222 dose. The sequence derives from an adult who received the AZD1222 COVID-19 vaccine. Recombination linked TRBV2 to TRBJ1-1; 5 matching bases give a weak D call of TRBD1. The CDR3 corresponds to CASSRRAGNTEAFF. The nucleotides are TGTGCCAGCAGTCGCAGGGCAGGGAACACTGAAGCTTTCTTT.